These 9 T cell receptor beta chains were all obtained from the same sample, sequenced in a study of T cells in Graves' hyperthyroidism and ophthalmopathy. Amplified regions were TCR beta CDR3 sequences from RNA transcripts. First-round RT-PCR targeting the TCR CDR3 was performed with the HTBI primer set. One entry per CDR3 protein, called by TCRdb with MiXCR from the multiplex PCR reads. This table holds about 360,000 distinct CDR3 sequences, about 19% found once. Sequences were obtained from blood. These receptor sequences come from a young woman with Graves' hyperthyroidism.

This clonotype occurred many times. V usage is TRBV12-3 or TRBV12-4 and J usage is TRBJ2-7; 8 bases are shared with TRBD1. Unmatched junction bases numbered 13, after V lost 3 bases and J lost 6 bases. The CDR3 runs 16 residues. Written as DNA, the CDR3 is TGTGCCAGCAGTTTCTTTAGTTGGACAGGGATGGGCGAGCAGTACTTC. This codes for CASSFFSWTGMGEQYF.

This clonotype was seen many times. The chain has TRBV4-1 and TRBJ1-5; maybe TRBD1 (5 bases). From germline, CDR1 is MGHRA and CDR2 YSYEKL. V was cut by 1 base and J by 9 bases, with 13 bases left in between. This CDR3 contains 14 residues. CDR3 sequence reads: CASSQGEGPWPQHF. The CDR3 DNA sequence: TGCGCCAGCAGCCAAGGGGAGGGACCATGGCCCCAGCATTTT.

This clonotype appeared many times. The rearrangement joins TRBV6-2 or TRBV6-3 to TRBJ1-1; TRBD1 is a possible D gene (5 bases). The CDR3 contains 18 residues. Germline values: CDR1 MNHEY, CDR2 SVGEGT. Trimming removed 0 bases at V and 4 bases at J, with 21 bases between. In nucleotides, the CDR3 is TGTGCCAGCAGTTACTCGATTTCAGGAACCCCGGGGGGCACTGAAGCTTTCTTT. Protein sequence: CASSYSISGTPGGTEAFF.

This clonotype was observed many times. This chain links TRBV5-6 with TRBJ1-5; a possible D gene is TRBD1 (5 bases). Germline CDR1 reads SGHDT; CDR2 reads YYEEEE. V dropped 4 bases and J dropped 0 bases, with 14 bases sitting between them. The CDR3 covers 16 residues. DNA for the CDR3: TGTGCCAGCAGCCTTCAGGGTTTTTATAGCAATCAGCCCCAGCATTTT. Its translation is CASSLQGFYSNQPQHF.

Ten or more counts support this clonotype. The J gene is TRBJ1-2, the V gene TRBV6-1, with 8 bases matching TRBD1. Germline CDR1 is MNHNS and CDR2 is SASEGT. J lost 3 bases, V lost 10 bases, and 16 bases had no gene match. This CDR3 is 16 amino acids long. CDR3 coding DNA: TGTGCCACCTGGGGCCACGACAGGGGAGGTGACTATGGCTACACCTTC. Amino acids: CATWGHDRGGDYGYTF.

This clonotype was recorded many times. The chain has TRBV4-1 and TRBJ1-3, with 9 bases that match TRBD1. The junction had 5 bases not matched to a gene; V was cut back by 7 bases and J by 4 bases. Germline loops: CDR1 MGHRA, CDR2 YSYEKL. CDR3 length: 14 residues. The chain's CDR3 is CASKGQGIGNTIYF. The DNA for the CDR3 is TGCGCCAGCAAGGGACAGGGAATCGGAAACACCATATATTTT.

This clonotype was seen ten or more times. V and J are TRBV6-1 and TRBJ2-7; D perhaps matches TRBD2 (5 bases). The V gene's germline CDR1 is MNHNS and CDR2 SASEGT. This CDR3 comprises 12 residues. Trimming took off 3 bases at V and 6 bases at J, with 9 bases between the two ends. The CDR3 protein is CASSETRGEQYF. The CDR3 coding sequence is TGTGCCAGCAGTGAGACTCGGGGCGAGCAGTACTTC.

This clonotype was counted at least ten times. The chain has TRBV4-1 and TRBJ1-3; 8 positions agree with TRBD1. This CDR3 comprises 15 residues. The V and J ends lost 4 bases and 2 bases, in that order; junction bases with no gene match: 4. Germline lookup yields CDR1 MGHRA and CDR2 YSYEKL. This CDR3 is CASSRQGLTGNTIYF. CDR3 bases: TGCGCCAGCAGCCGACAGGGGTTGACTGGAAACACCATATATTTT.

This clonotype has ten or more counts. The chain has TRBV20-1 and TRBJ1-1; a weak D match, TRBD1 (5 bases). The germline CDR1 and CDR2 sequences are DFQATT and SNEGSKA (reference sequence). The ends were cut back, 3 bases at V and 4 bases at J, with 15 bases in the middle. There are 14 residues in the CDR3. The CDR3 region is CSARVRGWGTEAFF. CDR3 coding DNA: TGCAGTGCTAGGGTTAGGGGTTGGGGCACTGAAGCTTTCTTT.